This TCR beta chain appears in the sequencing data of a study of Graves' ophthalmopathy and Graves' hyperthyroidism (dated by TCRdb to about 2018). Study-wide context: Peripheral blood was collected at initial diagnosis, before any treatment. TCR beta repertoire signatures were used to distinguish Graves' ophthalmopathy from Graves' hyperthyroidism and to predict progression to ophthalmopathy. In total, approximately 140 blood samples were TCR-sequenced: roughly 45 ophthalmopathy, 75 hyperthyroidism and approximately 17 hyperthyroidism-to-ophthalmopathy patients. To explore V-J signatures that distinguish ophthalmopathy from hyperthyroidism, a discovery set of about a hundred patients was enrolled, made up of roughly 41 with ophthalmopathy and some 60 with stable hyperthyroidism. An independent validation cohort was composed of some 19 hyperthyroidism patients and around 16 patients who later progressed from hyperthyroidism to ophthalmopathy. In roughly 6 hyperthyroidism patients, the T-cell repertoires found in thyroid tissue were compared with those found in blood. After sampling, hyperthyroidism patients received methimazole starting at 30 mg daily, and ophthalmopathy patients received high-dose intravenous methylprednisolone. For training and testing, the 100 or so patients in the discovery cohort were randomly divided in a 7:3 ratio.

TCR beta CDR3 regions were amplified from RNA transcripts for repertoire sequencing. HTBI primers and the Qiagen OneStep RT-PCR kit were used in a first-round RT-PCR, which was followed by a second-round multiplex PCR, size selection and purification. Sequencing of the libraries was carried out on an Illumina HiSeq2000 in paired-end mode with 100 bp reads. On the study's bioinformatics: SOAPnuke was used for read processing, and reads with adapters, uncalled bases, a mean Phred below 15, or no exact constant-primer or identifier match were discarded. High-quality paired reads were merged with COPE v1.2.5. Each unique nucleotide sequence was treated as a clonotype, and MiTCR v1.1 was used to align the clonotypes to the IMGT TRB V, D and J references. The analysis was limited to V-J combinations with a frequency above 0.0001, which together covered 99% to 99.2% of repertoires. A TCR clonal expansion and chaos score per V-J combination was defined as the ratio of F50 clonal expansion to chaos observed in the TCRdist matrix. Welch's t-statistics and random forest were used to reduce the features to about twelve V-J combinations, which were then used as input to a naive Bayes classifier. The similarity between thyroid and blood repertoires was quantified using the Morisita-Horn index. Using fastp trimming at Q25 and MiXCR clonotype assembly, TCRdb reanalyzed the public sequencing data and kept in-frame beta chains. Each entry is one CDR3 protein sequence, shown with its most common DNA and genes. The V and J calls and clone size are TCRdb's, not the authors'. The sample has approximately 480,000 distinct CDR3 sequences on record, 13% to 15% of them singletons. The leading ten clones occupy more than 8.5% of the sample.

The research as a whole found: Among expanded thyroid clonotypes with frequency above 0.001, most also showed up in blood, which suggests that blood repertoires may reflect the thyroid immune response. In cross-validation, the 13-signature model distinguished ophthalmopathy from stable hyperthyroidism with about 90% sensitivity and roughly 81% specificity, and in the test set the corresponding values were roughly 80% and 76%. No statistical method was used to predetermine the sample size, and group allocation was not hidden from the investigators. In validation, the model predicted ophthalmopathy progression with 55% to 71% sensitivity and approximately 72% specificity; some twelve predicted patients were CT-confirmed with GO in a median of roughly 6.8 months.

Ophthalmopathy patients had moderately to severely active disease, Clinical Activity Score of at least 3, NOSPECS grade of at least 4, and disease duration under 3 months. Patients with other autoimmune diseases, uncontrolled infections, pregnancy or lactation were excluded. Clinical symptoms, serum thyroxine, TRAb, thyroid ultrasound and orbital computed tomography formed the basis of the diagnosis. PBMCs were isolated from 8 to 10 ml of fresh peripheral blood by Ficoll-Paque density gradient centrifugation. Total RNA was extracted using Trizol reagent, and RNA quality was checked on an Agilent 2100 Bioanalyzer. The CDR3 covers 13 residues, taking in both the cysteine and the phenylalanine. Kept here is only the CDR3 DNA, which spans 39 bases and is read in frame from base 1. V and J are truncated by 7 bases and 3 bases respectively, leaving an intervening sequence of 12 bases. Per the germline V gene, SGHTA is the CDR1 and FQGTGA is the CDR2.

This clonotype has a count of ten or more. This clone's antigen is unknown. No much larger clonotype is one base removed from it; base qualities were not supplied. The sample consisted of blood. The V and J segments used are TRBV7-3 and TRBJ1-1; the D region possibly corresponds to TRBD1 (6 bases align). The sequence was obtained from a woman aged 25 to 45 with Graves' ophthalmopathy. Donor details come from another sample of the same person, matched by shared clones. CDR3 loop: CASTQDRYTEAFF. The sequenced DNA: TGTGCCAGCACCCAGGACAGATACACTGAAGCTTTCTTT.